This record covers a single T cell receptor (beta chain). These data belong to a study of PD-L1 blockade in urothelial cancer. Study in general: It was in about 2014 that patients started atezolizumab at 1,200 mg intravenously every 3 weeks. Timepoints chosen for blood analysis were 3 weeks (second dose) and 6 weeks after treatment start.

Stated time point: pretreatment peripheral blood. Between 1 and 8 samples, pretreatment and on-treatment, were given by each patient. The CDR3 is made up of 16 amino acids. Trimming removed 4 bases from V and 4 bases from J; junction bases left unmatched: 13. The repertoire was sequenced with immunoSEQ multiplex PCR; TCRdb's copy has only in-frame clones and lacks some. The sample includes roughly 87,000 clones, roughly nine tenths of them seen just once. This chain joins TRBV5-3 and TRBJ1-2, with TRBD1 matching over 7 bases. TRBV5-3 is an ORF for which the function is uncertain. The receptor comes from a woman aged 80 or over with urothelial cancer. Sequences were derived from PBMCs, sampled around atezolizumab (anti-PD-L1) treatment. This CDR3 is CARSLTDRRLFYGYTF. DNA of the CDR3: TGTGCCAGAAGCCTAACGGACAGGCGGCTTTTCTATGGCTACACCTTC.